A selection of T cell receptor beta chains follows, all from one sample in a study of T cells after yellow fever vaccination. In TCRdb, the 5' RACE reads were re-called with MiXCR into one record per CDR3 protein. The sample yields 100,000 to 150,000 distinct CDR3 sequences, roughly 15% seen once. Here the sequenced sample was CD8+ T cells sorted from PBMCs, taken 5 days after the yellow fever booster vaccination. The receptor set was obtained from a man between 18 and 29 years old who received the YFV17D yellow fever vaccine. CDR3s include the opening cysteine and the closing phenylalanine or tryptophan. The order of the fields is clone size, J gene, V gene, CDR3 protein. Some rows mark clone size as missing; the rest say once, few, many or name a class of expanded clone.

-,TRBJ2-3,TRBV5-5,CASWLREGHTDTQYF
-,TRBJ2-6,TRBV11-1,CASSTGTGAFGANVLTF
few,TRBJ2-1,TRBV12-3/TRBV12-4,CASSLGQGGLNEQFF
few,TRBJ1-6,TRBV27,CASSLLGGSYNSPLHF
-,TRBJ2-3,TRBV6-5,CASSSSTRLADTQYF
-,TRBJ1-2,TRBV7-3,CASSLSGDYNYGYTF
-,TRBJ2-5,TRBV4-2,CASSPNNAGTGWETQYF
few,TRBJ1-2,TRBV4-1,CASSPATGSYGYTF
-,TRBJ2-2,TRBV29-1,CSVAPVWRGRNTGELFF
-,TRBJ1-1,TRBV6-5,CASSLRGEAFF
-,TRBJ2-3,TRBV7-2,CASSLGVWTSTDTQYF
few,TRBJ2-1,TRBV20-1,CSASASGGVENEQFF
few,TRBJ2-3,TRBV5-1,CASALGGATDTQYF
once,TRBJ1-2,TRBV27,CASSSVATGAGYTF
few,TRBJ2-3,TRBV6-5,CASSNQGPPDTQYF
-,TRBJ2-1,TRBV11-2,CASSPLKVNEQFF
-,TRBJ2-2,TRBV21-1,CASTRGLGTGELFF
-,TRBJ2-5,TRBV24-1,CATSDLRGEEETQYF
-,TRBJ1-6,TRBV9,CASSVGSQNSPLHF
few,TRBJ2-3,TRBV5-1,CASSSSIGLGTDTQYF
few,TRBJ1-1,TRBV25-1,CASSDPGESGAEAFF
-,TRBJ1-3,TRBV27,CASSLSSGAGNTIYF
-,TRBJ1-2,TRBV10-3,CAISEPPSQGNGYTF
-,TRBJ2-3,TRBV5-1,CASSSRRGSTDTQYF
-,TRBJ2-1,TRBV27,CASSLGGRGLNEQFF
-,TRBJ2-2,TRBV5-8,CASSLPDLGPTNTGELFF
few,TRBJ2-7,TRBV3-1,CASSPTGQGNYEQYF
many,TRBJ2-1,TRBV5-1,CASSLHGNYNEQFF
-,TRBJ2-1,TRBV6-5,CASSYSTRGGDNEQFF
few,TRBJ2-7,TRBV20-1,CSATSVGVSPYEQYF
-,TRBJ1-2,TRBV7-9,CASSAGPYGYTF
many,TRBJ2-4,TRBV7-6,CASSPATGAGNIQYF
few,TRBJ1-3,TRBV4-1,CASSLNPGHLADFSGNTIYF
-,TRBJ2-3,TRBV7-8,CASSLGIRTQYF
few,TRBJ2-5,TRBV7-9,CASSLFGRWASGDSQETQYF
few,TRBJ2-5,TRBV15,CATSEGTGAQETQYF
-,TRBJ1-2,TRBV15,CATSAETGYGYTF
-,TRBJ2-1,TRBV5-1,CASSLAGGAGQFF
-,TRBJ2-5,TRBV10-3,CAIRPGQGGSQYF
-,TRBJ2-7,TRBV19,CASSSAGPRGYEQYF
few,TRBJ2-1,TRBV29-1,CSVETEGGEQFF
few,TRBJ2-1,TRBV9,CASSRLAGGFDSYNEQFF
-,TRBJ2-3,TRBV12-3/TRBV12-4,CAWSLIQRGIDTQYF
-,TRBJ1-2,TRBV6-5,CASSYTGYVHGYTF
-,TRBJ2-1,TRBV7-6,CASSPPTSGADNEQFF
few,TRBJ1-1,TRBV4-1,CASSQVTNTEAFF
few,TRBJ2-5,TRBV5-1,CASSASGAYEETQYF
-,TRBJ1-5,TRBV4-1,CASSQVVYSNQPQHF
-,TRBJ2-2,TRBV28,CASSSALTGYRNTGELFF
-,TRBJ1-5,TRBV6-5,CASSSSRLLRRGPQHF
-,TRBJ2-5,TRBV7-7,CASSLVAANQETQYF
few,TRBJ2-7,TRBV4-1,CASSPQQGDEQYF